Each of the 25 T cell receptor beta chains below was sequenced from the same sample in a study of blood T cell repertoires in COVID-19. Data came from immunoSEQ multiplex PCR; TCRdb stores just in-frame clones and leaves some out. The sample yields roughly 300,000 clones, around 86% seen once. Sequencing was done on a sample of peripheral blood. The receptors come from a woman between 45 and 65 years old with acute or convalescent COVID-19.

This chain uses TRBV3-1 (or the pseudogene TRBV3-2) with TRBJ1-2; D is ambiguous. The V gene lost 4 bases and the J gene lost 4 bases, with 19 bases spanning the gap. The CDR3 spans 16 residues. Germline V gives CDR1 LGHDT, CDR2 YNNKEL (reference sequence). CDR3 nucleotide sequence: TGTGCCAGCAGCCGAAATACGGTAGACAATATCTATGGCTACACCTTC. Translation gives CASSRNTVDNIYGYTF.

This chain connects TRBV25-1 to TRBJ1-1, with D possibly TRBD1 on 5 matching bases. The CDR3 totals 12 residues. Germline values: CDR1 MGHDK, CDR2 SYGVNS. V was cut by 3 bases and J by 4 bases, with 6 bases left in between. CDR3 sequence reads: CASSETVTEAFF. The DNA of the CDR3 is TGTGCCAGCAGTGAGACAGTCACTGAAGCTTTCTTT.

The chain links TRBV27 to TRBJ1-1; possibly TRBD1 for D (6 bases). Per the germline V gene, CDR1 is MNHEY and CDR2 is SMNVEV (reference sequence). The CDR3 is made up of 15 amino acids. V lost 4 bases and J lost 1, with 13 bases in between. The CDR3 DNA reads TGTGCCAGCAGTTCCACAGGGTTGGGGAACACTGAAGCTTTCTTT. Amino acids: CASSSTGLGNTEAFF.

This chain joins TRBV5-1 and TRBJ1-4; 8 nucleotides agree with TRBD1. Germline CDR1 SGHRS, CDR2 YFSETQ. Trimming at V came to 3 bases and at J to 3 bases, leaving 10 bases not matched to a gene. The CDR3 extends over 17 amino acids. The CDR3 is CASSSDREGGANEKLFF. The CDR3 DNA follows: TGCGCCAGCAGCTCGGACAGGGAGGGAGGTGCTAATGAAAAACTGTTTTTT.

The chain joins TRBV7-2 to TRBJ2-2; TRBD2 is a possible D gene (6 bases). This CDR3 has 15 residues. Between the trimmed V and J ends, which lost 1 base and 1 base, there was a span of 7 bases. Germline V gene data show CDR1 as SGHTA and CDR2 as FQGNSA. The CDR3 loop is CASSLGRENTGELFF. As DNA, the CDR3 is TGTGCCAGCAGCTTAGGGCGGGAGAACACCGGGGAGCTGTTTTTT.

The chain links TRBV27 to TRBJ2-1, with TRBD2 identical over 9 bases. With 2 bases clipped from V and 4 bases from J, the junction kept 12 bases outside the gene matches. Germline V lookup: CDR1 MNHEY, CDR2 SMNVEV (reference sequence). The CDR3 length is 18 residues. CDR3 protein: CASSLTSGSPLRYNEQFF. The CDR3 nucleotides are TGTGCCAGCAGTTTAACTAGCGGGTCTCCATTGCGATACAATGAGCAGTTCTTC.

The chain uses TRBV30 and TRBJ1-1; tentatively, D is TRBD1 (6 bases). Germline CDR1 GTSNPN, CDR2 SVGIG (reference sequence). V was cut by 4 bases and J by 3 bases, with 15 bases left in between. The CDR3 is made up of 14 amino acids. The CDR3 spells CAWTSGQPYTEAFF. The CDR3 nucleotides read TGTGCCTGGACCAGCGGACAGCCTTACACTGAAGCTTTCTTT.

V is TRBV7-8 and J is TRBJ1-1; maybe TRBD1 (5 bases). The CDR3 covers 12 residues. V was pared by 5 bases and J by 5 bases, with 9 bases between. CDR1 is SGHVS and CDR2 is FQNEAQ in the germline V gene. The chain's CDR3 is CASSLRVTEAFF. As DNA, the CDR3 is TGTGCCAGCAGCCTCAGGGTGACTGAAGCTTTCTTT.

This chain uses TRBV5-1 with TRBJ2-1, with D unresolved. Germline V gives CDR1 SGHRS, CDR2 YFSETQ. With 4 bases removed from V and 1 base from J, the gap between germline ends came to 6 bases. CDR3 length: 13 amino acids. The CDR3 DNA follows: TGCGCCAGCAGCGAGGCTTCCTACAATGAGCAGTTCTTC. Residues: CASSEASYNEQFF.

The chain joins TRBV30 to TRBJ2-1; a possible D gene is TRBD2 (5 bases). Trimming took 2 bases from V and 6 from J, leaving 11 bases between them. Germline CDR1 and CDR2: GTSNPN and SVGIG (reference sequence). The CDR3 spans 13 residues. In DNA form, the CDR3 reads TGTGCCTGGAGTCCCGGAGGTTCCAATGAGCAGTTCTTC. Protein: CAWSPGGSNEQFF.

The chain uses TRBV7-9 and TRBJ2-1; tentatively, D is TRBD2 (6 bases). The CDR3 is 15 amino acids. Trimming left V 4 bases short and J 7 bases short, with 17 bases between. Germline V gives CDR1 SEHNR, CDR2 FQNEAQ (reference sequence). The CDR3: CASSYGGFALNEQFF. The CDR3 DNA sequence: TGTGCCAGCAGCTACGGGGGATTTGCTCTAAATGAGCAGTTCTTC.

V is TRBV11-2 and J is TRBJ2-7; D is possibly TRBD1 (6 bases). The germline V and J ends were trimmed by 3 bases and 6 bases, with 18 bases remaining between them. From germline, CDR1 is SGHAT and CDR2 FQNNGV. There are 15 residues in the CDR3. The CDR3 is CASSFQPSQGREQYF. The CDR3 nucleotides read TGTGCCAGCAGCTTCCAACCCAGTCAGGGGCGCGAGCAGTACTTC.

This chain joins TRBV7-9 and TRBJ1-2; D gene unclear. Germline V gives CDR1 SEHNR, CDR2 FQNEAQ (reference sequence). CDR3 size: 12 residues. Trimming took 6 bases from V and 3 from J, leaving 8 bases between them. The CDR3 region is CASSPTDYGYTF. CDR3 nucleotides: TGTGCCAGCAGTCCCACAGACTATGGCTACACCTTC.

The chain couples TRBV11-2 to TRBJ2-7; 14 nucleotides align to TRBD2. This CDR3 has 16 amino acids. The germline V gene has CDR1 SGHAT and CDR2 FQNNGV. The ends lost 0 bases at V and 7 bases at J; junction bases unmatched: 5. The DNA for the CDR3 is TGTGCCAGCAGCTTAGAAAAGACTAGCGGGAGGGCGGAGCAGTACTTC. This translates into CASSLEKTSGRAEQYF.

The chain combines TRBV5-1 with TRBJ2-3, with 8 nucleotides matching TRBD2. V lost 3 bases and J lost 0; bases outside the gene matches: 9. The CDR3 covers 17 residues. Germline CDR1 is SGHRS and CDR2 is YFSETQ. As DNA, the CDR3 is TGCGCCAGCAGCTCGGTCAGTAGCGGGACTAGCACAGATACGCAGTATTTT. Amino acids: CASSSVSSGTSTDTQYF.

The genes are TRBV4-1 and TRBJ2-7; 9 positions agree with TRBD2. Trimming removed 4 bases from V and 2 bases from J; junction bases left unmatched: 9. The CDR3 loop spans 16 amino acids. Looked up from germline, CDR1 is MGHRA and CDR2 is YSYEKL. CDR3 in amino acids: CASSPRPASGTYEQYF. Written as DNA, the CDR3 is TGCGCCAGCAGCCCTCGACCCGCTAGCGGGACCTACGAGCAGTACTTC.

The V gene is TRBV5-6, the J gene TRBJ1-2; 9 bases align to TRBD1. The CDR3 consists of 16 residues. Germline CDR1 and CDR2: SGHDT and YYEEEE. J gave up 4 bases and V 2 bases, and 9 bases lay outside the gene matches. This CDR3 is CASSFSTGGAFYGYTF. CDR3 DNA sequence: TGTGCCAGCAGCTTCTCAACAGGGGGCGCTTTCTATGGCTACACCTTC.

The V and J genes are TRBV5-6 and TRBJ2-5; tentative D call: TRBD1 (5 bases). The CDR3 spans 13 residues. Trimming removed 4 bases at V and 7 bases at J, with 14 bases between. Germline V gene sequence: CDR1 SGHDT, CDR2 YYEEEE. The DNA for the CDR3 is TGTGCCAGCAGCCCGCAGGGTGTGGGGACCCAGTACTTC. Translating gives CASSPQGVGTQYF.

The chain carries TRBV9 and TRBJ2-2; 7 nucleotides agree with TRBD1. The germline gives CDR1 SGDLS, CDR2 YYNGEE. The J segment lost 8 bases and the V segment lost 0 bases, leaving 7 bases of the junction unmatched. The CDR3 consists of 15 residues. CDR3 DNA sequence: TGTGCCAGCAGCGTAGACAGGGGTGGTCTTGGGGAGCTGTTTTTT. Its protein is CASSVDRGGLGELFF.

This clone appeared a single time. As DNA, the CDR3 is TGTGCCAGCAGTTTCGTCCGGGTTAATGAAAAACTGTTTTTT. Translating gives CASSFVRVNEKLFF. The V and J genes are TRBV28 and TRBJ1-4; no clear D. This CDR3 spans 14 amino acids. Germline V gene sequence: CDR1 MDHEN, CDR2 SYDVKM. Trimming cost V 3 bases and J 4 bases, with 9 bases left between them.

V and J are TRBV5-1 and TRBJ1-5; 9 bases match TRBD1. CDR3 size: 15 residues. The J segment lost 1 base and the V segment lost 3 bases, leaving 2 bases of the junction unmatched. CDR1 is SGHRS, CDR2 YFSETQ, per germline. CDR3: CASSSGQGSNQPQHF. The CDR3, as DNA: TGCGCCAGCAGCTCCGGACAGGGGAGCAATCAGCCCCAGCATTTT.

The gene calls are TRBV28 and TRBJ2-6, with D maybe TRBD1 (6 bases). V was shortened by 8 bases and J by 0 bases, with 26 bases between the two germline ends. The CDR3 has 20 amino acids. Germline V gene data show CDR1 as MDHEN and CDR2 as SYDVKM. As DNA, the CDR3 is TGTGCCAGCTGTGGAGGTGGGATGACAGGCCTCCACTCTGGGGCCAACGTCCTGACTTTC. It yields the protein CASCGGGMTGLHSGANVLTF.

V is TRBV28 and J is TRBJ1-2; D call uncertain. Per germline, CDR1 MDHEN and CDR2 SYDVKM. Trimming shortened V by 4 bases and J by 0 bases, and 9 bases separated the two germline ends. The CDR3 contains 14 residues. CDR3 amino acids: CASSSGNTNYGYTF. As DNA, the CDR3 is TGTGCCAGCAGTTCAGGCAATACTAACTATGGCTACACCTTC.

This clone was detected once. The rearrangement links TRBV10-3 to TRBJ1-3; D may be TRBD1 (6 bases). Germline lookup yields CDR1 ENHRY and CDR2 SYGVKD. The germline V and J ends were trimmed by 9 bases and 0 bases, with 12 bases remaining between them. The CDR3 has 14 amino acids. The CDR3 DNA is TGTGCCATTGAGGGACAAACCTCTGGAAACACCATATATTTT. Its protein is CAIEGQTSGNTIYF.

The chain carries TRBV29-1 and TRBJ1-4; 7 bases map to TRBD1. Trimming at V came to 7 bases and at J to 8 bases, leaving 13 bases not matched to a gene. There are 14 residues in the CDR3. Germline-derived CDR1 and CDR2 are SQVTM and ANQGSEA. CDR3 residues: CSALKQGQGEKLFF. The CDR3 DNA follows: TGCAGCGCCCTAAAACAGGGGCAGGGGGAAAAACTGTTTTTT. The whole variable domain, filled in from reference TRBV29-1 and TRBJ1-4, reads SAVISQKPSRDICQRGTSLTIQCQVDSQVTMMFWYRQQPGQSLTLIATANQGSEATYESGFVIDKFPISRPNLTFSTLTVSNMSPEDSSIYLCSALKQGQGEKLFFGSGTQLSVL.